Sequencing of this TCR beta chain was carried out in a study of cytomegalovirus exposure and HLA in healthy donors. Overall study results and limits: Likely technical artifact: a cluster of highly shared sequence variants. In a later analysis, fewer than 20,000 TCR beta sequences were associated with HLA alleles at 0.05 false discovery rate. In a later analysis, HLA-associated TCR beta chains were more clonally expanded than equally common others. Through in vitro validation, a few CMV-associated chains were shown to be specific for CMV antigens.

The CDR3 covers 17 residues. Germline V gives CDR1 MDHEN, CDR2 SYDVKM. V lost 6 bases and J lost 1, with 16 bases in between. A multiplex PCR was run with 60 Vbeta primers and 13 Jbeta primers. Sequencing was performed with immunoSEQ multiplex PCR; in TCRdb, only in-frame clones are kept and a portion is missing. This sample has roughly 120,000 clones, with over 60% found just once. Concerning this clone itself: Its antigen is unknown.

The source material was PBMCs. This receptor was identified in a man aged 30 to 39 in good health and CMV-seropositive. The J gene is TRBJ2-6, the V gene TRBV28; D perhaps matches TRBD1 (5 bases). Written as DNA, the CDR3 is TGTGCCAGCAGATCACCGCCCCCAGGGTCTGGGGCCAACGTCCTGACTTTC. Translated: CASRSPPPGSGANVLTF.